What follows is one T cell receptor beta chain and its context. V lost 1 base and J lost 6, with 10 bases in between. CDR1 LNHDA and CDR2 SQIVND come from the germline V gene (reference sequence). The CDR3 extends over 13 amino acids. In the study's own analysis: Estimates of nucleated cell counts were drawn from the amplification of reference gene primers. Here immunoSEQ multiplex PCR was the method, and the copy in TCRdb shows in-frame clones only, minus some. That table furnishes V, J and clone size, whereas the DNA furnished D and trimming. The sample has 79,000 or so clones, about 90% seen once. The source of the sample is a study of blood T cell repertoires in COVID-19. Study-level background: Samples of COVID-19 (acute and convalescent) were obtained from the United States, Italy and Spain. Sources were T cells, B-cell-depleted T cells, or PBMCs; the material itself was cDNA or gDNA.

This clonotype originated in a human donor in a cohort sampled during active COVID-19. The material sequenced was peripheral blood. The rearrangement links TRBV19 to TRBJ2-7; D may be TRBD2 (5 bases). CDR3 sequence: CASSIGPAGEQYF. CDR3 sequence (DNA): TGTGCCAGTAGTATAGGCCCCGCGGGCGAGCAGTACTTC.